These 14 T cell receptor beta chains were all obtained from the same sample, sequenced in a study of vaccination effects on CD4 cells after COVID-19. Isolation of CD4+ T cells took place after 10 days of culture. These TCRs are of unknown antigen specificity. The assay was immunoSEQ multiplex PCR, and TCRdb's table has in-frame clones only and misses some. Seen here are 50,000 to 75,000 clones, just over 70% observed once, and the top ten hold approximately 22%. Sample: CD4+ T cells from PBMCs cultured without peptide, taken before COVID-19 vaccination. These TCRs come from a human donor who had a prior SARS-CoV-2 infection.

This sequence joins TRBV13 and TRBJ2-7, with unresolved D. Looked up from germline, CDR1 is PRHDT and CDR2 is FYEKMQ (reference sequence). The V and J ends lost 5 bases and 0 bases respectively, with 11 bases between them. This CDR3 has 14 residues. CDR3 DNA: TGTGCCAGCAGCCACGGACGGTACTCCTACGAGCAGTACTTC. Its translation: CASSHGRYSYEQYF. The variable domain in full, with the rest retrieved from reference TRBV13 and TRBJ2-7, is AAGVIQSPRHLIKEKRETATLKCYPIPRHDTVYWYQQGPGQDPQFLISFYEKMQSDKGSIPDRFSAQQFSDYHSELNMSSLELGDSALYFCASSHGRYSYEQYFGPGTRLTVT.

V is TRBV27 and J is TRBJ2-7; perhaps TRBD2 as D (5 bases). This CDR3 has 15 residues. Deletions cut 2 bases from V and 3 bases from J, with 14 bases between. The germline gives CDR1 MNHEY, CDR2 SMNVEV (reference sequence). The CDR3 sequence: CASSLHSGDVYEQYF. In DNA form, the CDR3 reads TGTGCCAGCAGTTTACATTCCGGGGATGTCTACGAGCAGTACTTC.

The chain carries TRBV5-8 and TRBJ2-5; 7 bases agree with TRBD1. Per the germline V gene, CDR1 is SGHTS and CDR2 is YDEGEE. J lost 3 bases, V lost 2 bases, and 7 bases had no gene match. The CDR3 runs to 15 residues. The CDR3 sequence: CASSFRGQFEETQYF. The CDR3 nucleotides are TGTGCCAGCAGCTTTAGGGGACAGTTCGAAGAGACCCAGTACTTC.

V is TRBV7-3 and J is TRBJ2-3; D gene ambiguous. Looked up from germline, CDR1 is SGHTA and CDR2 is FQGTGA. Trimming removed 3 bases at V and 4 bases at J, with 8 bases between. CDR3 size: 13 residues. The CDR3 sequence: CASSFRWADTQYF. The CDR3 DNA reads TGTGCCAGCAGCTTCAGATGGGCAGATACGCAGTATTTT.

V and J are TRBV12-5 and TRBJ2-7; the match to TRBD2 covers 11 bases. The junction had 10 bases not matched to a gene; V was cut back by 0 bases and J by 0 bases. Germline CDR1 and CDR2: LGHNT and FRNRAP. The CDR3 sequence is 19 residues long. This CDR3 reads CASGLVGFGTSGISYEQYF. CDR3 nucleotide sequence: TGTGCTAGTGGTTTGGTAGGCTTTGGGACTAGCGGAATCTCCTACGAGCAGTACTTC.

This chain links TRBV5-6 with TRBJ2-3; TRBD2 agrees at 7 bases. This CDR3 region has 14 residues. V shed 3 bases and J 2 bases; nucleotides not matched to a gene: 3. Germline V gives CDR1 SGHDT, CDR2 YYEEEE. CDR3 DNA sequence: TGTGCCAGCAGCTGGGGGGGGTACACAGATACGCAGTATTTT. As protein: CASSWGGYTDTQYF.

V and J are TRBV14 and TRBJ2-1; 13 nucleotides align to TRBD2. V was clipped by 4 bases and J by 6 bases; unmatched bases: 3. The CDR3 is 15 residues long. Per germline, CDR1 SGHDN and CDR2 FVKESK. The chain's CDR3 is CASSLRLAGGNEQFF. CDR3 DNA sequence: TGTGCCAGCAGCCTAAGACTAGCGGGGGGCAATGAGCAGTTCTTC.

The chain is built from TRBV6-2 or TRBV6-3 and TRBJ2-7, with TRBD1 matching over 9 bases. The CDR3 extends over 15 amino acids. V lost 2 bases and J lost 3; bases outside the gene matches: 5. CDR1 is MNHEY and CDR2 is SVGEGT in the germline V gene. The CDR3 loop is CASSYDRGAFYEQYF. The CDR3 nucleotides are TGTGCCAGCAGTTACGACAGGGGGGCTTTCTACGAGCAGTACTTC.

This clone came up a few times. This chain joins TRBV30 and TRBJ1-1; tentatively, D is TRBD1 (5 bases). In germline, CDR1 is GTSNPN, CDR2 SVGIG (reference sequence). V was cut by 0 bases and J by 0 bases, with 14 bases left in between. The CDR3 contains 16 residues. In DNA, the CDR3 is TGTGCCTGGAGTGTACTGGGGCGTCCGGTGAACACTGAAGCTTTCTTT. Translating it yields CAWSVLGRPVNTEAFF.

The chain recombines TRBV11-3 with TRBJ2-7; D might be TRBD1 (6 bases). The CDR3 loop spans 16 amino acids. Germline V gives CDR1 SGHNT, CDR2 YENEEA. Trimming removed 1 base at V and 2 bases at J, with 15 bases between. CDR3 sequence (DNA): TGTGCCAGCAGCTTAGGGACAGACTCACCCCCCTACGAGCAGTACTTC. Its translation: CASSLGTDSPPYEQYF.

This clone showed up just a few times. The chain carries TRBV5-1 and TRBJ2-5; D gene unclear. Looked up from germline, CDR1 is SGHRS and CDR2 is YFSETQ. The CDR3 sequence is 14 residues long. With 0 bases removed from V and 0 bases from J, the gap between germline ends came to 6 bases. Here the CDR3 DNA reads TGCGCCAGCAGCTTGGTGAGGTACCAAGAGACCCAGTACTTC. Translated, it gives CASSLVRYQETQYF.

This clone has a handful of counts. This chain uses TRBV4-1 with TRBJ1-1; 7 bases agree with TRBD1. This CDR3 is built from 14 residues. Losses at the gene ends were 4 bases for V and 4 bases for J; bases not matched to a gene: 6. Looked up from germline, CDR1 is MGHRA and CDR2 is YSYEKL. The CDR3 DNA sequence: TGCGCCAGCAGCCTCGAACAGGGGACCACTGAAGCTTTCTTT. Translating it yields CASSLEQGTTEAFF.

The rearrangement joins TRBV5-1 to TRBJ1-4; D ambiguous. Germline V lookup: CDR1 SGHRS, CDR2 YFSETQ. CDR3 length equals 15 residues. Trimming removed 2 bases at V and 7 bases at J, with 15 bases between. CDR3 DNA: TGCGCCAGCAGCTTTAGCGGGTCTGAGGGTGAAAAACTGTTTTTT. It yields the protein CASSFSGSEGEKLFF.

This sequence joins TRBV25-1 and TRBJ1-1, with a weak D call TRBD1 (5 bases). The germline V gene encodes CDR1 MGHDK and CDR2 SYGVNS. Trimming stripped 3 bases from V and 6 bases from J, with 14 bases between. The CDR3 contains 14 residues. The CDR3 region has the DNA TGTGCCAGCAGTGAGTGGGAGGGGAGGGCTGAAGCTTTCTTT. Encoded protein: CASSEWEGRAEAFF.